The next 14 T cell receptor beta chains were all read from a single sample in a study of cytomegalovirus exposure and HLA in healthy donors. PCR involved 60 Vbeta and 13 Jbeta primers. Generated by immunoSEQ multiplex PCR, the TCRdb table keeps only in-frame clones and is missing some. The sample lists some 150,000 clones; about 83% were seen once. The sample comprised PBMCs. Receptors originate from a woman between 25 and 40 years old in good health and CMV-seronegative.

The chain employs TRBV7-2 and TRBJ2-5, with 13 bases aligning to TRBD2. Germline V gene sequence: CDR1 SGHTA, CDR2 FQGNSA. The CDR3 runs 16 residues. V lost 0 bases and J lost 7; bases outside the gene matches: 5. The CDR3 DNA follows: TGTGCCAGCAGCTTAGCAGGACTAGCGGGAGTAGTGACCCAGTACTTC. Residues: CASSLAGLAGVVTQYF.

V is TRBV29-1 and J is TRBJ2-5; 13 positions match TRBD2. V was clipped by 3 bases and J by 3 bases; unmatched bases: 1. Germline CDR1 SQVTM, CDR2 ANQGSEA. CDR3 length: 14 amino acids. This CDR3 is CSVEGTSGKETQYF. The CDR3 DNA reads as TGCAGCGTTGAGGGGACTAGCGGGAAAGAGACCCAGTACTTC.

The chain has TRBV7-2 and TRBJ2-1, with a tentative D call TRBD1 (5 bases). CDR3 length: 11 residues. Germline-derived CDR1 and CDR2 are SGHTA and FQGNSA. V was pared by 5 bases and J by 12 bases, with 11 bases between. As DNA, the CDR3 is TGTGCCAGCAGCATAGATCAGGGGCAGTTCTTC. Amino acid sequence: CASSIDQGQFF.

Written as DNA, the CDR3 is TGTGCCAGCAGTTCCTTGTATGGCTACACCTTC. It specifies CASSSLYGYTF. The chain is built from TRBV28 and TRBJ1-2; D remains unclear. Trimming stripped 4 bases from V and 5 bases from J, with 5 bases between. CDR1 is MDHEN, CDR2 SYDVKM, per germline. The CDR3 totals 11 residues.

The chain has TRBV25-1 and TRBJ1-4; no firm D call. The CDR3 runs 17 residues. V lost 5 bases and J lost 4, with 20 bases in between. Per the germline V gene, CDR1 is MGHDK and CDR2 is SYGVNS. The CDR3 spells CASSNAGRGGVNEKLFF. In DNA, the CDR3 is TGTGCCAGCAGTAACGCGGGTCGTGGCGGGGTTAATGAAAAACTGTTTTTT.

This clone has only a few counts. The chain joins TRBV28 to TRBJ1-5; D remains unclear. Trimming took off 7 bases at V and 6 bases at J, with 10 bases between the two ends. The V gene's germline CDR1 is MDHEN and CDR2 SYDVKM. The CDR3 length is 12 residues. The CDR3 DNA follows: TGTGCCAGCACAGTTTATCGTCAGCCCCAGCATTTT. It yields the protein CASTVYRQPQHF.

The rearrangement uses TRBV27 and TRBJ1-2; D call uncertain. The CDR3 runs to 16 residues. V was shortened by 0 bases and J by 1 base, with 12 bases between the two germline ends. Germline V gene data show CDR1 as MNHEY and CDR2 as SMNVEV (reference sequence). CDR3 amino acids: CASSLSTSGVNYGYTF. For the CDR3, the DNA is TGTGCCAGCAGTTTATCGACCTCCGGGGTTAACTATGGCTACACCTTC.

The chain links TRBV5-6 to TRBJ1-5; TRBD1 agrees at 8 bases. The CDR3 has 16 residues. Germline assignment: CDR1 SGHDT and CDR2 YYEEEE. Trimming removed 4 bases from V and 0 bases from J; junction bases left unmatched: 6. This chain's CDR3 is CASSSGTGYSNQPQHF. In DNA, the CDR3 is TGTGCCAGCAGCAGCGGGACAGGATATAGCAATCAGCCCCAGCATTTT.

The chain links TRBV5-1 to TRBJ2-5; 10 bases are shared with TRBD2. V lost 4 bases to trimming and J lost 4 bases; unmatched junction nucleotides: 13. Germline loops: CDR1 SGHRS, CDR2 YFSETQ. The CDR3 spans 17 residues. CDR3 in amino acids: CASSPRTSGTIRETQYF. The CDR3 coding sequence is TGCGCCAGCAGCCCACGGACTAGCGGAACCATCCGAGAGACCCAGTACTTC.

This clone was recorded once. The chain links TRBV2 to TRBJ1-2; 9 positions match TRBD1. Germline lookup yields CDR1 SNHLY and CDR2 FYNNEI. V gave up 8 bases and J gave up 6 bases; unmatched junction bases: 19. This CDR3 spans 17 amino acids. The chain's CDR3 is CASVGQGTPRRRNGYTF. The CDR3 coding sequence is TGTGCCAGCGTTGGACAGGGGACCCCACGACGCAGGAATGGCTACACCTTC. The whole variable domain, filled in from reference TRBV2 and TRBJ1-2, reads EPEVTQTPSHQVTQMGQEVILRCVPISNHLYFYWYRQILGQKVEFLVSFYNNEISEKSEIFDDQFSVERPDGSNFTLKIRSTKLEDSAMYFCASVGQGTPRRRNGYTFGSGTRLTVV.

The chain links TRBV7-2 to TRBJ2-1; 9 nucleotides align to TRBD1. The ends lost 5 bases at V and 4 bases at J; junction bases unmatched: 12. The CDR3 spans 17 residues. From germline, CDR1 is SGHTA and CDR2 FQGNSA. The CDR3 loop reads CASSTRQGVILYNEQFF. CDR3 coding DNA: TGTGCCAGCAGCACCAGACAGGGGGTCATACTTTACAATGAGCAGTTCTTC.

The chain carries TRBV27 and TRBJ1-1; the D gene is possibly TRBD1 (6 bases). Germline V gene lookup returns CDR1 MNHEY and CDR2 SMNVEV (reference sequence). This CDR3 comprises 15 residues. V gave up 6 bases and J gave up 6 bases, with 20 bases separating them. CDR3 DNA: TGTGCCAGCAGCGGAACGGGGGGGGCGCGCGCTGAAGCTTTCTTT. Translating it yields CASSGTGGARAEAFF.

The chain employs TRBV1 and TRBJ2-1; the tabulated D call, TRBD2, remains unverified against the DNA. TRBV1 is an annotated pseudogene. CDR3 size: 19 residues. The CDR3 DNA follows: TGCACCAGCAGCCAACCCCTCGGACTAGCGGGGGGGCCGGGCAATGAGCAGTTCTTC. It yields the protein CTSSQPLGLAGGPGNEQFF.

The chain employs TRBV25-1 and TRBJ2-3; D is possibly TRBD1 (6 bases). With 6 bases removed from V and 9 bases from J, the gap between germline ends came to 10 bases. Germline V gene data show CDR1 as MGHDK and CDR2 as SYGVNS. The CDR3 extends over 11 amino acids. The CDR3 loop is CASRGQNTQYF. For the CDR3, the DNA is TGTGCCAGCAGAGGACAGAACACGCAGTATTTT.